This is a list of T cell receptor beta chains from one sample in a study of OX40 agonist ivuxolimab in advanced cancers. Clones were sequenced by immunoSEQ multiplex PCR, and TCRdb holds only the in-frame ones, with some missing. In the table there are around 100,000 clones, 80% to 95% of which are singletons. The source was CD4+ or CD8+ T cells sorted from blood, collected in a trial of the OX40 agonist ivuxolimab. The receptors come from an adult with an advanced solid tumor such as melanoma, head and neck, liver or kidney cancer. Each CDR3 is given with its conserved first and last residue. D genes are given only for firm matches. Some rows have no size entry. The others give once, few or many, or a class for an expanded clone.

TRBD1	TRBJ2-3	TRBV27	NA	CASSNRGQDTQYF	TGTGCCAGCAGCAATAGAGGACAGGACACGCAGTATTTT
NA	TRBJ2-1	TRBV11-2	NA	CASSPNIEQFF	TGTGCCAGCAGCCCAAATATCGAGCAGTTCTTC
NA	TRBJ1-2	TRBV7-2	NA	CASSFRDPLGGYTF	TGTGCCAGCAGCTTCCGGGACCCCCTGGGCGGCTACACCTTC
TRBD1	TRBJ1-2	TRBV11-2	NA	CASSLDREIYGYTF	TGTGCCAGCAGCCTCGACAGGGAAATCTATGGCTACACCTTC
NA	TRBJ2-3	TRBV5-1	NA	CASSLALGTDTQYF	TGCGCCAGCAGCTTGGCCCTGGGCACAGATACGCAGTATTTT
TRBD1	TRBJ2-2	TRBV7-9	NA	CASSQGAVNTGELFF	TGTGCCAGCAGCCAGGGGGCTGTGAACACCGGGGAGCTGTTTTTT
NA	TRBJ2-1	TRBV27	NA	CASSLSPQGNEQFF	TGTGCCAGCAGTTTATCCCCGCAGGGTAACGAGCAGTTCTTC
NA	TRBJ2-3	TRBV2	NA	CASRPRQVSLDTQYF	TGTGCCAGCAGGCCGAGACAGGTTTCCTTGGATACGCAGTATTTT
NA	TRBJ2-7	TRBV10-3	NA	CAISESTGTLRGGEQYF	TGTGCCATCAGTGAGTCGACCGGAACGCTCAGGGGAGGCGAGCAGTACTTC
NA	TRBJ1-5	TRBV7-2	NA	CASSLARNQPQHF	TGTGCCAGCAGCTTAGCGCGCAATCAGCCCCAGCATTTT
NA	TRBJ1-4	TRBV2	NA	CASGRQNLATNEKLFF	TGTGCCAGCGGTCGCCAGAACCTTGCAACTAATGAAAAACTGTTTTTT
TRBD2	TRBJ2-1	TRBV19	NA	CASSRTSGIGYNEQFF	TGTGCCAGTAGTAGAACTAGCGGGATTGGCTACAATGAGCAGTTCTTC
TRBD2	TRBJ2-7	TRBV28	NA	CASSSIALAGVSYEQYF	TGTGCCAGCAGCAGTATCGCACTAGCGGGAGTTTCCTACGAGCAGTACTTC
NA	TRBJ2-6	TRBV7-9	NA	CASSLRATGANVLTF	TGTGCCAGCAGCTTAAGAGCTACTGGGGCCAACGTCCTGACTTTC
NA	TRBJ1-3	TRBV19	NA	CASSDRAPGVSGNTIYF	TGTGCCAGTAGTGACCGGGCCCCGGGAGTCTCTGGAAACACCATATATTTT
NA	TRBJ2-1	TRBV14	NA	CASSPAAYEQFF	TGTGCCAGCAGCCCGGCTGCCTATGAGCAGTTCTTC
NA	TRBJ2-2	TRBV18	NA	CASSPTGNTGELFF	TGTGCCAGCTCACCGACAGGGAACACCGGGGAGCTGTTTTTT
NA	TRBJ2-1	TRBV18	few	CASSPQKEPGNEQFF	TGTGCCAGCTCACCACAGAAGGAACCGGGCAATGAGCAGTTCTTC
NA	TRBJ2-2	TRBV28	NA	CASRTEYTGELFF	TGTGCCAGTCGGACGGAGTACACCGGGGAGCTGTTTTTT
TRBD1	TRBJ1-1	TRBV6-6	NA	CASSNGQGNTEAFF	TGTGCCAGCAGTAACGGACAGGGGAACACTGAAGCTTTCTTT
NA	TRBJ2-3	TRBV25-1	NA	CASSESHGRGTDTQYF	TGTGCCAGCAGTGAATCTCACGGGAGAGGTACAGATACGCAGTATTTT
TRBD2	TRBJ2-1	TRBV5-4	NA	CASSARTGLAGVNEQFF	TGTGCCAGCAGCGCACGTACCGGACTAGCGGGAGTCAATGAGCAGTTCTTC
TRBD1	TRBJ2-3	TRBV6-5	NA	CASSWTGGASTDTQYF	TGTGCCAGCAGTTGGACAGGGGGGGCTAGCACAGATACGCAGTATTTT
NA	TRBJ1-5	TRBV19	once	CASSYRDRNQPQHF	TGTGCCAGTAGTTACAGGGACCGCAATCAGCCCCAGCATTTT
TRBD2	TRBJ2-1	TRBV11-1	once	CASSPGLAEQFF	TGTGCCAGCAGCCCCGGACTAGCGGAGCAGTTCTTC
NA	TRBJ2-1	TRBV27	NA	CASSSTSPIEQFF	TGTGCCAGCAGTTCCACTAGTCCTATTGAGCAGTTCTTC
TRBD2	TRBJ2-5	TRBV5-1	NA	CASSTGTSAQETQYF	TGCGCCAGCTCCACCGGGACTAGCGCTCAAGAGACCCAGTACTTC
TRBD2	TRBJ2-2	TRBV6-4	NA	CASSAGGGTGELFF	TGTGCCAGCAGTGCCGGGGGAGGGACCGGGGAGCTGTTTTTT
NA	TRBJ2-7	TRBV2	NA	CASAAGQSSYEQYF	TGTGCCAGCGCTGCGGGCCAAAGCTCCTACGAGCAGTACTTC
NA	TRBJ2-7	TRBV4-1	NA	CASSQAQGLFYEQYF	TGCGCCAGCAGCCAAGCCCAGGGGTTGTTTTACGAGCAGTACTTC
NA	TRBJ1-2	TRBV21-1	NA	CASSKARRTANYGYTF	TGTGCCAGCAGCAAAGCCCGTAGGACAGCAAACTATGGCTACACCTTC
TRBD1	TRBJ2-2	TRBV19	NA	CASSTGQGITGELFF	TGTGCCAGTAGTACGGGACAGGGGATCACCGGGGAGCTGTTTTTT
NA	TRBJ2-3	TRBV7-2	NA	CATKVRSPPRGTDTQYF	TGTGCCACCAAAGTCCGTAGCCCCCCCAGGGGCACAGATACGCAGTATTTT
TRBD1	TRBJ2-1	TRBV30	NA	CAWSVTGGPSNEQFF	TGTGCCTGGAGCGTCACAGGGGGCCCCTCCAATGAGCAGTTCTTC
NA	TRBJ2-6	TRBV6-5	NA	CASSYWAPSGANVLTF	TGTGCCAGCAGTTACTGGGCCCCCTCTGGGGCCAACGTCCTGACTTTC
NA	TRBJ2-1	TRBV29-1	NA	CSVEAGIGIGEQFF	TGCAGCGTTGAGGCGGGTATTGGCATCGGTGAGCAGTTCTTC
TRBD2	TRBJ2-7	TRBV6-1	NA	CASSSTSGRYEQYF	TGTGCCAGCAGTTCGACTAGCGGGAGATACGAGCAGTACTTC
TRBD2	TRBJ2-2	TRBV6-5	NA	CASSKTSQVGELFF	TGTGCCAGCAGCAAGACTAGCCAGGTCGGGGAGCTGTTTTTT
TRBD1	TRBJ2-5	TRBV25-1	NA	CASSERGLRETQYF	TGTGCCAGCAGTGAAAGGGGGCTGAGAGAGACCCAGTACTTC
NA	TRBJ1-4	TRBV28	NA	CASSRGGEKLFF	TGTGCCAGCAGCAGGGGTGGAGAAAAACTGTTTTTT
TRBD2	TRBJ2-1	TRBV9	NA	CASSVGGRENEQFF	TGTGCCAGCAGCGTTGGCGGGAGGGAAAATGAGCAGTTCTTC
TRBD1	TRBJ1-5	TRBV30	NA	CAWRSGGNQPQHF	TGTGCCTGGAGATCAGGGGGGAATCAGCCCCAGCATTTT
NA	TRBJ1-1	TRBV30	NA	CACQTGMNTEAFF	TGTGCCTGCCAGACAGGAATGAACACTGAAGCTTTCTTT
NA	TRBJ1-3	TRBV15	NA	CATSRDRLSGNTIYF	TGTGCCACCAGCAGAGATCGGCTGTCTGGAAACACCATATATTTT
TRBD2	TRBJ2-5	TRBV4-1	NA	CASSQESGLAGGRETQYF	TGCGCCAGCAGCCAAGAGTCCGGACTAGCGGGAGGAAGGGAGACCCAGTACTTC
TRBD2	TRBJ2-7	TRBV4-3	NA	CASSQGWISGTPSEEQYF	TGCGCCAGCAGCCAAGGCTGGATTAGCGGGACGCCTTCTGAGGAGCAGTACTTC
NA	TRBJ2-7	TRBV5-1	NA	CASSIEREQYF	TGCGCCAGCAGCATTGAGAGGGAGCAGTACTTC
NA	TRBJ1-1	TRBV2	NA	CASIVPRQAFF	TGTGCCAGCATAGTTCCCAGGCAAGCTTTCTTT
NA	TRBJ1-1	TRBV12-2	NA	CASRLVVSAGGGNTEAFF	TGTGCAAGTCGCTTAGTTGTATCGGCAGGAGGAGGGAACACTGAAGCTTTCTTT
NA	TRBJ2-7	TRBV28	NA	CASSPPGVAYEQYF	TGTGCCAGCAGCCCGCCGGGGGTAGCCTACGAGCAGTACTTC
TRBD1	TRBJ1-5	TRBV7-9	NA	CANSFDRVQPQHF	TGTGCCAACAGCTTCGACAGGGTTCAGCCCCAGCATTTT
NA	TRBJ2-2	TRBV5-4	NA	CASSLGGVINTGELFF	TGTGCCAGCAGCCTGGGCGGGGTGATAAACACCGGGGAGCTGTTTTTT